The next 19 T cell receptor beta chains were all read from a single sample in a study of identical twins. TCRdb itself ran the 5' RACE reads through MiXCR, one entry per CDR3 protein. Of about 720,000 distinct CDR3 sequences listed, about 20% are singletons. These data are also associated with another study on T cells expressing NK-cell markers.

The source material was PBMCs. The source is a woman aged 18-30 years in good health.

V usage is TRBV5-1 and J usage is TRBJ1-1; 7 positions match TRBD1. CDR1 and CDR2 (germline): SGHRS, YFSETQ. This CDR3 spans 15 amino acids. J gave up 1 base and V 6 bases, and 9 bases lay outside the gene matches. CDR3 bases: TGCGCCAGCACAAGGGGGCCCCATTCGAACACTGAAGCTTTCTTT. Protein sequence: CASTRGPHSNTEAFF.

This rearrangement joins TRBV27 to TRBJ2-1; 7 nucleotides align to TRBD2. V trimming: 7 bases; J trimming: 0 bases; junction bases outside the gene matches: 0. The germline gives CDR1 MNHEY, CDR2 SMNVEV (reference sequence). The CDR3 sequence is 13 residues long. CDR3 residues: CASKRDSYNEQFF. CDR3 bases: TGTGCCAGCAAGCGGGACTCCTACAATGAGCAGTTCTTC.

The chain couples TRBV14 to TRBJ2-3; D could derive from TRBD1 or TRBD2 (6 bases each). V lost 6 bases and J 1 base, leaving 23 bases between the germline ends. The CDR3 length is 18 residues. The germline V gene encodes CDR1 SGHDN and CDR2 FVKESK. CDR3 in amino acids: CASRRGWGADLGTDTQYF. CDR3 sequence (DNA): TGTGCCAGCAGACGAGGATGGGGGGCCGACCTGGGCACAGATACGCAGTATTTT.

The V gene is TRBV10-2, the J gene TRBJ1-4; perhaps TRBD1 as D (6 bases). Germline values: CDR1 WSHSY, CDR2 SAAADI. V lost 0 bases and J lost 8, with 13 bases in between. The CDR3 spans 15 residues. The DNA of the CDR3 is TGCGCCAGCAGTGAGTCGCGCAGGGGAGGAGAAAAACTGTTTTTT. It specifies CASSESRRGGEKLFF.

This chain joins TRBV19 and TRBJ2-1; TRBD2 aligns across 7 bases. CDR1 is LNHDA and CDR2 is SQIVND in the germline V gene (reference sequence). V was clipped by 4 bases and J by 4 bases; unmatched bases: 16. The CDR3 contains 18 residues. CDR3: CASSTVGGPGDRYNEQFF. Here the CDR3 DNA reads TGTGCCAGTAGTACCGTGGGAGGGCCCGGTGATCGTTACAATGAGCAGTTCTTC.

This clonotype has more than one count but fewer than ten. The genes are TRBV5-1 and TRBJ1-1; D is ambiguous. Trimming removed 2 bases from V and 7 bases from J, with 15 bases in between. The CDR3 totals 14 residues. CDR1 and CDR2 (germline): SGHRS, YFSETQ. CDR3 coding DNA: TGCGCCAGCAGCTTAACTGTTGGGGTCATTGAAGCTTTCTTT. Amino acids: CASSLTVGVIEAFF. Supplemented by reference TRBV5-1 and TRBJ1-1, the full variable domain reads KAGVTQTPRYLIKTRGQQVTLSCSPISGHRSVSWYQQTPGQGLQFLFEYFSETQRNKGNFPGRFSGRQFSNSRSEMNVSTLELGDSALYLCASSLTVGVIEAFFGQGTRLTVV.

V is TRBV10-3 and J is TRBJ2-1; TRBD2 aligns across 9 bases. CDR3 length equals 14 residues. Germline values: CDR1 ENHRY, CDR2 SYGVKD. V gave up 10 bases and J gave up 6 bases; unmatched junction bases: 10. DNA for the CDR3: TGTGCCAGCGGGAGGGCCTTAAGTTCCAATGAGCAGTTCTTC. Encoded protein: CASGRALSSNEQFF.

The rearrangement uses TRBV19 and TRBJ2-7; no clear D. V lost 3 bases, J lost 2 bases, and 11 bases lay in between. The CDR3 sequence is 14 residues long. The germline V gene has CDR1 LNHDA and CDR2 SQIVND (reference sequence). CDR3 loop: CASSIGSGTYEQYF. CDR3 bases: TGTGCCAGTAGTATTGGAAGTGGAACCTACGAGCAGTACTTC.

The CDR3 nucleotides read TGTGCCAGCAGCTTATCGCCAAAGCAGTACTTC. Amino acids: CASSLSPKQYF. The chain recombines TRBV11-2 with TRBJ2-7, with unresolved D. Trimming left V 2 bases short and J 8 bases short, with 7 bases between. Looked up from germline, CDR1 is SGHAT and CDR2 is FQNNGV. The CDR3 runs 11 residues.

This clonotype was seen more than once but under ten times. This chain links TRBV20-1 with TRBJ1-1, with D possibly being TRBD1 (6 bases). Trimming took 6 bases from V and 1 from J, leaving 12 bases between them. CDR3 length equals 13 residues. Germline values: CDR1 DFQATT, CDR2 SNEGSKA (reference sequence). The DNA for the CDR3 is TGCAGTGCGATTCGGGGGGCGAACACTGAAGCTTTCTTT. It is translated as CSAIRGANTEAFF.

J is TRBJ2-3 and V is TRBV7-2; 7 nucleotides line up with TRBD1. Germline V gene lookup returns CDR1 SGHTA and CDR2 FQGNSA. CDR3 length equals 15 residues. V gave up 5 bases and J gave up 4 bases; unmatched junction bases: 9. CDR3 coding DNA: TGTGCCAGCAGCCCTCAGGGGGTTCGGGCAGATACGCAGTATTTT. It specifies CASSPQGVRADTQYF.

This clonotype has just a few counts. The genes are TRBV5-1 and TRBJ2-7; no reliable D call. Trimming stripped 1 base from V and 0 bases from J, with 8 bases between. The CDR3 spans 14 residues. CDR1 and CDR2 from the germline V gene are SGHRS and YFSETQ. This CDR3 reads CASSLRSSSYEQYF. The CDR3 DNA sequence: TGCGCCAGCAGCTTGAGATCTAGCTCCTACGAGCAGTACTTC.

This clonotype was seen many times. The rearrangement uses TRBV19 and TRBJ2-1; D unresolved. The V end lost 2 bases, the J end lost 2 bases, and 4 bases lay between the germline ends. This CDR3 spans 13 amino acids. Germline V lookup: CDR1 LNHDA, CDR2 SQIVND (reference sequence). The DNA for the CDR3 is TGTGCCAGTAGTATATCGGCCTACAATGAGCAGTTCTTC. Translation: CASSISAYNEQFF.

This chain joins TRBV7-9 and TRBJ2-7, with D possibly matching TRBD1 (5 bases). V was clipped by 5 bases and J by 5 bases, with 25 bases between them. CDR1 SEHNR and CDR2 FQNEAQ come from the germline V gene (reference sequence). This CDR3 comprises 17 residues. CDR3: CASSPSVYQGIWDEQYF. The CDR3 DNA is TGTGCCAGCAGCCCATCCGTGTATCAGGGAATTTGGGACGAGCAGTACTTC.

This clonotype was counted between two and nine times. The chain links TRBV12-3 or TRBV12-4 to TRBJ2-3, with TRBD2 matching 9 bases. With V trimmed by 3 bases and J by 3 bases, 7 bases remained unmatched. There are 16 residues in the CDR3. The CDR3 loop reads CASSFRGRGGTDTQYF. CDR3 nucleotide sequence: TGTGCCAGCAGTTTTCGCGGGAGGGGTGGGACAGATACGCAGTATTTT.

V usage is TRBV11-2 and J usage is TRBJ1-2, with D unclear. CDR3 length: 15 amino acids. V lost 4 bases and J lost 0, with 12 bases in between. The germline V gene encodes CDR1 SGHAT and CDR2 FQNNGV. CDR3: CASSYRTASNYGYTF. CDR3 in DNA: TGTGCCAGCAGCTATAGGACGGCCTCTAACTATGGCTACACCTTC.

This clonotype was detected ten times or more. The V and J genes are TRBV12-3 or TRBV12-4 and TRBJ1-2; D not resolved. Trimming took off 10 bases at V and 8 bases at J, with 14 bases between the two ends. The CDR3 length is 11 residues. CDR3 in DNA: TGTGCCACCACCGCGAGGGAAGGCTACACCTTC. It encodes CATTAREGYTF.

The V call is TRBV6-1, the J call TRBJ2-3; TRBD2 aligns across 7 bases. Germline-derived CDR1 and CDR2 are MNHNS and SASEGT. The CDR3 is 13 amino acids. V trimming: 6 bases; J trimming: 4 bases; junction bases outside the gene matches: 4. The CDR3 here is CASRAGTPDTQYF. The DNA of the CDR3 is TGTGCCAGCAGAGCGGGAACACCAGATACGCAGTATTTT.

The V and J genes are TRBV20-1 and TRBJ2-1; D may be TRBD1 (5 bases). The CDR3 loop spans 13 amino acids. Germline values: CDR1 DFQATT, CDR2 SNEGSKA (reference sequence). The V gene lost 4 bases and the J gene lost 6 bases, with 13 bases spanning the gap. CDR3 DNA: TGCAGTGCTACCCCAGGGCGTAGCAATGAGCAGTTCTTC. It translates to CSATPGRSNEQFF.